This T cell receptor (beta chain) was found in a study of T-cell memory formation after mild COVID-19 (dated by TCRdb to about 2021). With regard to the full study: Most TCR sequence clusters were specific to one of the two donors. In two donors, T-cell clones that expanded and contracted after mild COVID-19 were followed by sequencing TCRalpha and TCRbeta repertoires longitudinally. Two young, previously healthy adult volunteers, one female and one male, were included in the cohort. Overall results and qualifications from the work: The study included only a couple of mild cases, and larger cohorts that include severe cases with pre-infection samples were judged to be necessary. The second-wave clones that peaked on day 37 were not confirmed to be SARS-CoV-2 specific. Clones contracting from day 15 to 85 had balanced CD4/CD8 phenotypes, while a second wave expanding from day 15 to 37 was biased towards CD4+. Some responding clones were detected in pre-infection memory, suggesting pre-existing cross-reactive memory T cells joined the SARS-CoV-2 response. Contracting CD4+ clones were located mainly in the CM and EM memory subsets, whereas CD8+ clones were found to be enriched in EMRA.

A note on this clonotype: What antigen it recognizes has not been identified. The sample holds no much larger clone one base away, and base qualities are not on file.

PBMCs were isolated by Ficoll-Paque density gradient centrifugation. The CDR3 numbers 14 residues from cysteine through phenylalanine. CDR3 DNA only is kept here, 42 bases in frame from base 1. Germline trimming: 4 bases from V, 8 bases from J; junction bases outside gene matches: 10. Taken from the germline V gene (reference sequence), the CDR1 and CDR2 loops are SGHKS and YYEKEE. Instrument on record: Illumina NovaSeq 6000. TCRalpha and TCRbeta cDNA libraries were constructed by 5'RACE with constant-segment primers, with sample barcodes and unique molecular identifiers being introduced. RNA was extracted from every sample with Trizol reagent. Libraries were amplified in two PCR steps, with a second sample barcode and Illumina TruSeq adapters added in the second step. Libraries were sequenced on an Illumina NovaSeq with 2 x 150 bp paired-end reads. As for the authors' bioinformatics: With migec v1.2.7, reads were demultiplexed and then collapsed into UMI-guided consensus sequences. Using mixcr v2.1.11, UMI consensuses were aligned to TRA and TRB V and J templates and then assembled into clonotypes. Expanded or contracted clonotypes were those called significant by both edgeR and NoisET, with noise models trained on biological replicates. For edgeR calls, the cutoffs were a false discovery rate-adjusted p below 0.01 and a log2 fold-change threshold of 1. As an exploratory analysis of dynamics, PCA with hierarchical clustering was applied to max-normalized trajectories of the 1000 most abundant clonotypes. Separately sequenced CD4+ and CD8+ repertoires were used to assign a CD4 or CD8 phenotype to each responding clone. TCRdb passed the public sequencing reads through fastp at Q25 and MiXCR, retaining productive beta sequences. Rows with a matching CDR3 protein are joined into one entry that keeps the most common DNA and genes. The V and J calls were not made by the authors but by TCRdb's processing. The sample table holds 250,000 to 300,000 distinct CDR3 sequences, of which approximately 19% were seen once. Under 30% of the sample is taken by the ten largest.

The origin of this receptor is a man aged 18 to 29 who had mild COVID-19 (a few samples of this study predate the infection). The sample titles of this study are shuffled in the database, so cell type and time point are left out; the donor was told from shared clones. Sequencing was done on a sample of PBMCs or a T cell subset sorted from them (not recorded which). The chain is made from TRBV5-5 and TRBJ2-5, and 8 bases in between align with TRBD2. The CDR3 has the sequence CASSTGGDIATQYF. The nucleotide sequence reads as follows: TGTGCCAGCAGCACCGGGGGGGACATCGCAACCCAGTACTTC.